The source of this TCR beta chain is a study of T cells after yellow fever vaccination. The CDR3 extends over 16 amino acids. With 0 bases clipped from V and 8 bases from J, the junction kept 6 bases outside the gene matches. The germline V gene has CDR1 SGHRS and CDR2 YFSETQ. TCR cDNA was made by 5'RACE template switching, adding a universal primer site and UMIs. TCRdb ran MiXCR on the 5' RACE reads and lists one entry per CDR3 protein. The sample shows hundreds of thousands of distinct CDR3 sequences, roughly an eighth of them seen only once. Regarding the study as a whole: Weaker, the secondary response peaked sooner, at day 5 versus 15. Although most clonotypes did not, a small share appeared in both CD4 and CD8 compartments. Most primary-vaccination clones reappeared after the booster (around 95% CD4, approximately 88% CD8).

Remarks on this clonotype: What it recognizes is unknown.

J is TRBJ2-1 and V is TRBV5-1; 12 positions match TRBD2. The source was CD4+ T cells sorted from PBMCs, collected 15 days after the yellow fever booster vaccination. This TCR came from a man aged 18 to 30 who received the YFV17D yellow fever vaccine. CDR3 in DNA: TGCGCCAGCAGCTTGGGATCTAGCGGGGGGGTAGATGAGCAGTTCTTC. This gives the protein CASSLGSSGGVDEQFF.